Listed below are T cell receptor beta chains from one sample, sequenced in a study of control samples from healthy donors and cancer patients. Repertoires were generated with immunoSEQ multiplex PCR, while TCRdb's copy carries only in-frame clones and drops some. This table has roughly 55,000 clones, more than 95% appearing once. Sequencing was carried out using blood. These receptors originate from a woman aged 18 to 35 in good health. Each CDR3 is given with its conserved first and last residue. A D gene is named only where the DNA matches it firmly. Not all rows give a size; the values are once, few, many and, for expanded clones, a class.

-,-,TRBJ1-2,TRBV3-1/TRBV3-2,CASSHNNTYGYTF,TGTGCCAGCAGCCATAACAACACCTATGGCTACACCTTC
TRBD2,-,TRBJ2-1,TRBV4-1,CASSSITPLAGMSYNEQFF,TGCGCCAGCAGCTCAATTACGCCCTTAGCGGGGATGTCCTACAATGAGCAGTTCTTC
-,-,TRBJ1-5,TRBV19,CASSIVAGDYSNQPQHF,TGTGCCAGTAGTATAGTAGCCGGAGATTATAGCAATCAGCCCCAGCATTTT
-,-,TRBJ2-6,TRBV5-1,CASSLVSGANVLTF,TGCGCCAGCAGCTTGGTTTCTGGGGCCAACGTCCTGACTTTC
TRBD2,-,TRBJ2-1,TRBV7-2,CASSATSGEYNEQFF,TGTGCCAGCAGCGCTACTAGCGGGGAATACAATGAGCAGTTCTTC
-,few,TRBJ1-4,TRBV11-3,CASSLRGGVCEKLFF,TGTGCCAGCAGCTTAAGGGGGGGAGTTTGTGAAAAACTGTTTTTT
-,-,TRBJ2-3,TRBV21-1,CASSKGREGGDTQYF,TGTGCCAGCAGCAAGGGGCGTGAGGGTGGGGATACGCAGTATTTT
TRBD1,-,TRBJ1-1,TRBV18,CASSPPGQGGRNTEAFF,TGTGCCAGCTCACCACCGGGACAGGGGGGAAGGAACACTGAAGCTTTCTTT
TRBD1,-,TRBJ1-3,TRBV18,CASSPPYTDRGTIYF,TGTGCCAGCTCACCACCCTATACGGACAGGGGTACCATATATTTT
-,-,TRBJ2-5,TRBV18,CASSITRETQYF,TGTGCCAGCTCCATAACTAGGGAGACCCAGTACTTC
-,-,TRBJ2-5,TRBV5-5,CASSKLQGGETQYF,TGTGCCAGCAGCAAGCTACAGGGAGGGGAGACCCAGTACTTC
-,-,TRBJ1-2,TRBV5-1,CASSLSGNGYTF,TGCGCCAGCAGCTTGTCGGGGAATGGCTACACCTTC
-,-,TRBJ1-5,TRBV12-3/TRBV12-4,CASSPNRDQPQHF,TGTGCCAGCAGCCCTAACAGGGATCAGCCCCAGCATTTT
-,once,TRBJ2-7,TRBV5-4,CASSLDSGSSYEQYF,TGTGCCAGCAGCTTGGATAGCGGAAGCTCCTACGAGCAGTACTTC
-,-,TRBJ2-7,TRBV13,CASSLADTSSYEQYF,TGTGCCAGCAGCTTAGCCGATACTTCCTCCTACGAGCAGTACTTC
-,-,TRBJ2-5,TRBV6-1,CASSEAEGSQETQYF,TGTGCCAGCAGTGAAGCGGAAGGGAGCCAAGAGACCCAGTACTTC
-,-,TRBJ2-1,TRBV9,CASGRGALTYNEQFF,TGTGCCAGCGGGAGGGGGGCCTTGACCTACAATGAGCAGTTCTTC
-,few,TRBJ1-2,TRBV19,CASAPGGQERYGYTF,TGTGCCAGTGCTCCTGGGGGGCAGGAGAGGTATGGCTACACCTTC
TRBD2,-,TRBJ2-3,TRBV7-3,CASSYSGGTDTQYF,TGTGCCAGCAGCTATAGCGGGGGCACAGATACGCAGTATTTT
-,-,TRBJ2-3,TRBV28,CASSFGGVGWTQYF,TGTGCCAGCAGTTTTGGAGGGGTAGGATGGACGCAGTATTTT
-,-,TRBJ1-2,TRBV12-5,CASGPGSYGYTF,TGTGCTAGTGGGCCGGGAAGCTATGGCTACACCTTC
-,-,TRBJ1-2,TRBV29-1,CSVEGDRGYTF,TGCAGCGTTGAAGGGGACCGTGGCTACACCTTC
-,-,TRBJ2-2,TRBV7-9,CASSSLPGELFF,TGTGCCAGCAGTTCCCTTCCGGGGGAGCTGTTTTTT
-,-,TRBJ2-6,TRBV7-9,CASSTPVGVMAGANVLTF,TGTGCCAGCAGCACTCCCGTGGGGGTAATGGCTGGGGCCAACGTCCTGACTTTC
TRBD1,-,TRBJ2-7,TRBV7-8,CASSHGQGEVSF,TGTGCCAGCAGCCACGGACAGGGTGAGGTGAGCTTC
TRBD1,-,TRBJ2-7,TRBV5-6,CASSGGTGGGYEQYF,TGTGCCAGCAGCGGGGGGACAGGAGGGGGCTACGAGCAGTACTTC
-,-,TRBJ1-2,TRBV4-3,CASSQDWGEEYGYTF,TGCGCCAGCAGCCAAGATTGGGGGGAGGAGTATGGCTACACCTTC
-,-,TRBJ1-5,TRBV18,CASSPVKASNQPQHF,TGTGCCAGCTCACCGGTTAAGGCGTCCAATCAGCCCCAGCATTTT
TRBD1,-,TRBJ1-2,TRBV2,CASSDGDRPLGGYTF,TGTGCCAGCAGTGACGGGGACAGGCCTTTGGGGGGCTACACCTTC
-,few,TRBJ1-1,TRBV5-6,CASSATGVKAFF,TGTGCCAGCAGCGCGACCGGAGTTAAAGCTTTCTTT
-,-,TRBJ2-2,TRBV6-2/TRBV6-3,CASSYPRGQAGELFF,TGTGCCAGCAGTTACCCTCGAGGGCAGGCCGGGGAGCTGTTTTTT
-,-,TRBJ1-2,TRBV29-1,CSVEVWLGGLDYGYTF,TGCAGCGTTGAAGTTTGGTTGGGGGGGCTGGACTATGGCTACACCTTC
-,-,TRBJ1-6,TRBV5-6,CASSPTFNSPLHF,TGTGCCAGCAGCCCCACATTTAATTCACCCCTCCACTTT
TRBD1,-,TRBJ2-7,TRBV10-1,CASSDPGQGLDEQYF,TGCGCCAGCAGTGACCCGGGACAGGGGCTCGACGAGCAGTACTTC
TRBD1,-,TRBJ2-7,TRBV2,CASIFGQRGQHEQYF,TGTGCCAGCATCTTTGGGCAGAGGGGGCAACACGAGCAGTACTTC
-,-,TRBJ2-7,TRBV28,CASRDSYEQYF,TGTGCCAGCAGGGACAGCTACGAGCAGTACTTC
TRBD1,-,TRBJ2-7,TRBV28,CASSLVQGSSYEQYF,TGTGCCAGCAGTTTGGTACAGGGGAGCTCCTACGAGCAGTACTTC
-,once,TRBJ1-5,TRBV7-9,CASSLGWGVNQPQHF,TGTGCCAGCAGCTTAGGCTGGGGGGTGAATCAGCCCCAGCATTTT
-,-,TRBJ2-3,TRBV19,CASSLGVITDTQYF,TGTGCCAGTAGTCTTGGGGTTATCACAGATACGCAGTATTTT
-,-,TRBJ1-5,TRBV5-6,CASSFFTGFNQPQHF,TGTGCCAGCAGCTTCTTTACAGGGTTCAATCAGCCCCAGCATTTT
-,-,TRBJ2-1,TRBV19,CASSSYNEQFF,TGTGCCAGTAGTTCCTACAATGAGCAGTTCTTC
-,few,TRBJ2-7,TRBV6-1,CASSDGIQGEQYF,TGTGCCAGCAGTGATGGGATTCAGGGCGAGCAGTACTTC
-,-,TRBJ1-1,TRBV7-8,CASSFVPSGPYLEAFF,TGTGCCAGCAGCTTTGTCCCCTCCGGGCCCTACCTTGAAGCTTTCTTT
-,-,TRBJ1-2,TRBV30,CAWSVVTDYGYTF,TGTGCCTGGAGTGTAGTGACGGATTATGGCTACACCTTC
-,-,TRBJ2-2,TRBV11-2,CASSPDSNTGELFF,TGTGCCAGCAGTCCAGACAGCAACACCGGGGAGCTGTTTTTT
-,-,TRBJ2-7,TRBV7-2,CASSAYRAGIAYEQYF,TGTGCCAGCAGCGCATACAGGGCTGGAATAGCCTACGAGCAGTACTTC
-,few,TRBJ1-2,TRBV7-9,CASSLVQGYGYTF,TGTGCCAGCAGCTTAGTACAGGGCTATGGCTACACCTTC
-,-,TRBJ2-3,TRBV19,CASSMEGARLRGTDTQYF,TGTGCCAGTAGTATGGAGGGGGCGCGGCTGCGTGGCACAGATACGCAGTATTTT
TRBD1,-,TRBJ1-1,TRBV19,CASSRNPQGEAFF,TGTGCCAGTAGTAGAAACCCACAGGGGGAAGCTTTCTTT